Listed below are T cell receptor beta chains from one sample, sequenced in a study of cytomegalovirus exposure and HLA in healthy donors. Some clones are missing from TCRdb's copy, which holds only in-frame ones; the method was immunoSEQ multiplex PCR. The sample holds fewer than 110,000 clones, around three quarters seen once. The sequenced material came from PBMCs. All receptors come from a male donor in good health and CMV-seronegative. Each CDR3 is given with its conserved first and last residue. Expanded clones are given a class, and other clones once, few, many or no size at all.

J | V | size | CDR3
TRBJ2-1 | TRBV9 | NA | CASSEGTTNEQFF
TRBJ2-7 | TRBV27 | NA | CASSLSGRALAQYF
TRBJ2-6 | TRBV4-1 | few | CASSQFSYRDRGSGANVLTF
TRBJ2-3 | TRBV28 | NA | CASNSGSGVDTQYF
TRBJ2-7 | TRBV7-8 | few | CASSSSSGFGYEQYF
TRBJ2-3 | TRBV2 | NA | CASRNPSGSLPTDTQYF
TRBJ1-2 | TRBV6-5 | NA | CASRSTGDGYTF
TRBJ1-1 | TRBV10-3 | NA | CAIRAHGTGATQNTEAFF
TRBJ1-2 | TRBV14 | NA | CASSQDRTQSNYGYTF
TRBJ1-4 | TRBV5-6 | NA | CASRPQSATNEKLFF
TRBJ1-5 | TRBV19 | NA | CASSIGQGRDQPQHF
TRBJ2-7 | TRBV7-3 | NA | CASSLTSGTYEQYF
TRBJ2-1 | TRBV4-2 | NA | CASSQTSGVSYNEQFF
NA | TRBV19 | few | CASSGQGVSGNTIYF
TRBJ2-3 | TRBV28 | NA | CASSLFRRIGDTQYF
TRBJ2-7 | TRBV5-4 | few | CASRPGQGEQYF
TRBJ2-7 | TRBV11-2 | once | CASSLEPGHFYEQYF
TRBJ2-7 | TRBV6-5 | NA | CASSYGTGPSYEQYF
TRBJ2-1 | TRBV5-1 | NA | CASSGLADNEQFF
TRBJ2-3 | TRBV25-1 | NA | CASSDLSSTDTQYF
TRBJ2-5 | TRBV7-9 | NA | CASRGVPGETQYF
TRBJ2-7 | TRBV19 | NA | CASTPRGNPYEQYF
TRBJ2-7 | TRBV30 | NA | CAWSWTGGYEQYF
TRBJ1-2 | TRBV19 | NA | CASSMEQKTKNNYGYTF
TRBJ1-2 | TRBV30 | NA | CAWTGNWGYTF
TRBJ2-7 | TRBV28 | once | CASSSSWGESYEQYF
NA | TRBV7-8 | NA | CASSFEGAGYEQYF
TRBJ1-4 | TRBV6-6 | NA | CASSNTGLNEKLFF
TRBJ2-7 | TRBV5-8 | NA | CASSLSTAGAVAYEQYF
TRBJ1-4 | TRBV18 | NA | CASSPQVWTEDNEKLFF
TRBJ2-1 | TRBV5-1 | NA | CASSRSNSGGDEQFF
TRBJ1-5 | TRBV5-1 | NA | CASSQEGGNQPQHF
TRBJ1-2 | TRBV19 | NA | CASSITQGYGYTF
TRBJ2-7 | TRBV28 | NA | CASSLSSGRPYEQYF
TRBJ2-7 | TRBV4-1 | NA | CASSRPGAYEQYF
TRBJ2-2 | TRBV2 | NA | CASLSSRTEVTGELFF
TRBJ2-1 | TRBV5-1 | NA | CASRTSGLNEQFF
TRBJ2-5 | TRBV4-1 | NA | CASSQPGGMETQYF
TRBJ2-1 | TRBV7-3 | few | CASSSISGAGEQFF
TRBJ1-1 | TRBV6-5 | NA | CASSYSERGWTEAFF
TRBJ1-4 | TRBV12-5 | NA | CASGFRSPTGEKLFF
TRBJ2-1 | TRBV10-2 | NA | CASSDFVSGRGNEQFF